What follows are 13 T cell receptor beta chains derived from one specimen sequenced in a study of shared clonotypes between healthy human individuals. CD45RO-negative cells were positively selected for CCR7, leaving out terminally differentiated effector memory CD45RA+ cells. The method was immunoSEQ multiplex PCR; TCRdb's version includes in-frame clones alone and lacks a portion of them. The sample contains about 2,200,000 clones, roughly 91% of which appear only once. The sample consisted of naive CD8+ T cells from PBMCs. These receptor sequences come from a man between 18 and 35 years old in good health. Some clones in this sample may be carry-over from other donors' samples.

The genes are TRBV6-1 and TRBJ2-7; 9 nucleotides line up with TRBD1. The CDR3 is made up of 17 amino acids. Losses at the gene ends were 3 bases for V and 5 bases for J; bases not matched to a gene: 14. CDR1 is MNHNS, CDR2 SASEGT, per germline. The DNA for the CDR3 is TGTGCCAGCAGTGAGTTTAAGGGGGGGACAGGGATCAACGAGCAGTACTTC. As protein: CASSEFKGGTGINEQYF.

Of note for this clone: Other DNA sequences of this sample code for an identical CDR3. CDR3 residues: CASSFSGDNEQFF. The CDR3 DNA sequence: TGTGCCAGCAGCTTCAGTGGCGACAATGAGCAGTTCTTC. The chain has TRBV11-2 and TRBJ2-1; D unclear. CDR1 and CDR2 (germline): SGHAT, FQNNGV. V lost 3 bases, J lost 5 bases, and 8 bases lay in between. CDR3 length equals 13 residues.

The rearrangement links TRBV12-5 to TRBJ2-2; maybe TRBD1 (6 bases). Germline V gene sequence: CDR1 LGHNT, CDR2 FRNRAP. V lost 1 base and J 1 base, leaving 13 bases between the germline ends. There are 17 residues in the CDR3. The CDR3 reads CASGLAPPTGNTGELFF. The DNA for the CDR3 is TGTGCTAGTGGTTTGGCCCCACCGACAGGGAACACCGGGGAGCTGTTTTTT.

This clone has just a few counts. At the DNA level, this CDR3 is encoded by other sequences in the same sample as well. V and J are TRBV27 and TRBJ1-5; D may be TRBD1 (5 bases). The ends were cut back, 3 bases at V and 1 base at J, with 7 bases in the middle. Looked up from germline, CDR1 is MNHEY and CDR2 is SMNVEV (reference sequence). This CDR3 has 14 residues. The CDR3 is CASSFGGSNQPQHF. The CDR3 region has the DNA TGTGCCAGCAGTTTCGGGGGGAGCAATCAGCCCCAGCATTTT.

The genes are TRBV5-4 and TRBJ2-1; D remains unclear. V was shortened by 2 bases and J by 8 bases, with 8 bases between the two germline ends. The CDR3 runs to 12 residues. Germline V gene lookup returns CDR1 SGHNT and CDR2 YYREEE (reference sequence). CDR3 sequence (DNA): TGTGCCAGCAGCTTACCGTCAGATGAGCAGTTCTTC. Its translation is CASSLPSDEQFF.

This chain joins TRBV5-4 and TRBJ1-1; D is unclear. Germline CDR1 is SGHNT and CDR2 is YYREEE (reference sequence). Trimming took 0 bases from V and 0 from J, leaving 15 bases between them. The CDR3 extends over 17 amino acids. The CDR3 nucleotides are TGTGCCAGCAGCTTGGGAACAGAGCCGAGAATGAACACTGAAGCTTTCTTT. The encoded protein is CASSLGTEPRMNTEAFF. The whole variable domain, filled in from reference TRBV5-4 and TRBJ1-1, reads ETGVTQSPTHLIKTRGQQVTLRCSSQSGHNTVSWYQQALGQGPQFIFQYYREEENGRGNFPPRFSGLQFPNYSSELNVNALELDDSALYLCASSLGTEPRMNTEAFFGQGTRLTVV.

The CDR3 DNA sequence: TGTGCCAGCAGCTTAGACAGGACCGTCCTGACTTTC. Residues: CASSLDRTVLTF. V and J are TRBV7-6 and TRBJ2-6, with a possible D match to TRBD1 (5 bases). The CDR3 extends over 12 amino acids. V was shortened by 1 base and J by 12 bases, with 7 bases between the two germline ends. Germline V gene data show CDR1 as SGHVS and CDR2 as FNYEAQ.

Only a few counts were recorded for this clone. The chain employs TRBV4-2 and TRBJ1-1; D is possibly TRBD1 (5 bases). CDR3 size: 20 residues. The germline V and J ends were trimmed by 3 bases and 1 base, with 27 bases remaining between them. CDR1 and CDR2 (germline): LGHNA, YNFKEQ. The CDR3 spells CASSQVRELPPPYSNTEAFF. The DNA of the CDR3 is TGTGCCAGCAGCCAGGTCAGGGAGCTCCCACCACCATATTCGAACACTGAAGCTTTCTTT.

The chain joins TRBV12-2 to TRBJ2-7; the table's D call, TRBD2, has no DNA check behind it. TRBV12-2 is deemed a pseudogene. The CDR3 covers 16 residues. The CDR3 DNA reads TGTGCAAGTCGCTCCGAGGGAACTAGCGGGAGCTACGAGCAGTACTTC. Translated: CASRSEGTSGSYEQYF.

CDR3 DNA: TGTGCCAGCAGCTTAGTACGGAGATACGAGCAGTACTTC. Residues: CASSLVRRYEQYF. J is TRBJ2-7 and V is TRBV11-3, with D unresolved. The germline CDR1 and CDR2 sequences are SGHNT and YENEEA. The CDR3 runs 13 residues. The V end was cut by 1 base, the J end by 4 bases, with 8 bases between. The full variable domain, with the rest looked up from reference TRBV11-3 and TRBJ2-7, is EAGVVQSPRYKIIEKKQPVAFWCNPISGHNTLYWYLQNLGQGPELLIRYENEEAVDDSQLPKDRFSAERLKGVDSTLKIQPAELGDSAVYLCASSLVRRYEQYFGPGTRLTVT.

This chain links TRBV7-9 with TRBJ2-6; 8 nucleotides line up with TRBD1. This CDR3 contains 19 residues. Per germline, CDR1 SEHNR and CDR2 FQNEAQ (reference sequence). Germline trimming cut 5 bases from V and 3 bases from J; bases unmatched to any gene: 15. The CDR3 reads CASSHTNRTGLSGANVLTF. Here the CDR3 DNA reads TGTGCCAGCAGCCACACAAATAGGACAGGGCTCAGTGGGGCCAACGTCCTGACTTTC.

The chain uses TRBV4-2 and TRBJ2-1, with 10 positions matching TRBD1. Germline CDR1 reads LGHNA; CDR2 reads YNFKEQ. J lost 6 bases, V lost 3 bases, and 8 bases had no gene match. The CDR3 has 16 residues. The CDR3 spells CASSQEDRGSGNEQFF. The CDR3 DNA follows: TGTGCCAGCAGCCAGGAGGACAGGGGGTCCGGCAATGAGCAGTTCTTC.

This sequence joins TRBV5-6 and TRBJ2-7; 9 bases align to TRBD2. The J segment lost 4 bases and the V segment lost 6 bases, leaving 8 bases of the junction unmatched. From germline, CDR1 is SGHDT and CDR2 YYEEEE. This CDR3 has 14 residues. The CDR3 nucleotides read TGTGCCAGCACCCTAGCGGGACTCTTGTACGAGCAGTACTTC. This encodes CASTLAGLLYEQYF.